This T cell receptor (beta chain) was observed in a study of blood T cell repertoires in COVID-19. In the study overall: The study drew acute and convalescent COVID-19 samples from the United States, Italy and Spain. The analysed material was cDNA or gDNA that came from T cells, B-cell-depleted T cells, or PBMCs.

Deletions cut 2 bases from V and 7 bases from J, with 12 bases between. The germline CDR1 and CDR2 sequences are SGHAT and FQNNGV. CDR3 length: 15 residues. In the source study's methods: It was from reference gene primer amplification that nucleated cell counts were estimated. TCRdb's copy holds only in-frame clones and misses some; the assay was immunoSEQ multiplex PCR. The V and J calls and clone size come from that table; D and trimming were worked out from the DNA. The profile shows 190,000 or so clones, 85% to 90% of them singletons. The sequencing sample was made of peripheral blood. V usage is TRBV11-2 and J usage is TRBJ1-6, with D hard to call. The receptor was derived from a woman between 18 and 30 years old who had recovered from COVID-19. As DNA, the CDR3 is TGTGCCAGCAGCTTAAGTTTACAGCCAAATTCACCCCTCCACTTT. It yields the protein CASSLSLQPNSPLHF.